The next 21 T cell receptor beta chains were all read from a single sample in a study of a mutant IDH1 vaccine in newly diagnosed glioma. Noted time point: week 5, during vaccination. Every vaccine dose comprised 300 ug of mutant IDH1 20-mer peptide plus topical imiquimod. Sequencing used immunoSEQ multiplex PCR; TCRdb keeps in-frame clones, though not all of them. This table has 40,000 to 65,000 clones, around 80% appearing once. These receptors have no known antigen. This sample comprised PBMCs, obtained from a glioma patient whose treatment included an IDH1 peptide vaccine. These receptors all come from a woman between 40 and 55 years old with glioma.

This clone was detected once. The chain uses TRBV19 and TRBJ1-4, with 9 nucleotides matching TRBD1. The J segment lost 4 bases and the V segment lost 4 bases, leaving 4 bases of the junction unmatched. The CDR3 extends over 15 amino acids. CDR1 and CDR2 (germline): LNHDA, SQIVND (reference sequence). The CDR3 nucleotides read TGTGCCAGTAGTAGGGGACAGGGCCTTAATGAAAAACTGTTTTTT. Its translation is CASSRGQGLNEKLFF.

The V gene is TRBV18, the J gene TRBJ1-1; 8 nucleotides agree with TRBD1. The junction had 6 bases not matched to a gene; V was cut back by 3 bases and J by 0 bases. Germline loops: CDR1 KGHSH, CDR2 LQKENI. The CDR3 covers 16 residues. This CDR3 reads CASSPTGEMVNTEAFF. For the CDR3, the DNA is TGTGCCAGCTCACCGACAGGGGAAATGGTGAACACTGAAGCTTTCTTT. Together with reference TRBV18 and TRBJ1-1, the CDR3 gives the full variable domain: NAGVMQNPRHLVRRRGQEARLRCSPMKGHSHVYWYRQLPEEGLKFMVYLQKENIIDESGMPKERFSAEFPKEGPSILRIQQVVRGDSAAYFCASSPTGEMVNTEAFFGQGTRLTVV.

This chain uses TRBV11-2 with TRBJ1-1; a possible D gene is TRBD1 (5 bases). CDR1 SGHAT and CDR2 FQNNGV come from the germline V gene. Deletions cut 5 bases from V and 0 bases from J, with 10 bases between. This CDR3 region has 14 residues. CDR3 nucleotide sequence: TGTGCCAGCAGCGCGGGACTGATGAACACTGAAGCTTTCTTT. Protein product: CASSAGLMNTEAFF. The variable domain in full, with the rest retrieved from reference TRBV11-2 and TRBJ1-1, is EAGVAQSPRYKIIEKRQSVAFWCNPISGHATLYWYQQILGQGPKLLIQFQNNGVVDDSQLPKDRFSAERLKGVDSTLKIQPAKLEDSAVYLCASSAGLMNTEAFFGQGTRLTVV.

This clone has only a few counts. The chain employs TRBV10-3 and TRBJ1-2; 9 bases agree with TRBD1. This CDR3 region has 14 residues. Germline V gene lookup returns CDR1 ENHRY and CDR2 SYGVKD. With V trimmed by 10 bases and J by 5 bases, 11 bases remained unmatched. DNA of the CDR3: TGTGCCAGCAGCCAGGACAGGGGAGGGTATGGCTACACCTTC. Amino acid sequence: CASSQDRGGYGYTF.

The CDR3 protein is CASIRSGTEAFF. The CDR3, as DNA: TGTGCCAGCATCCGGTCGGGCACTGAAGCTTTCTTT. V and J are TRBV7-9 and TRBJ1-1, with unresolved D. The germline V gene has CDR1 SEHNR and CDR2 FQNEAQ (reference sequence). V dropped 7 bases and J dropped 4 bases, with 10 bases sitting between them. This CDR3 has 12 amino acids.

The chain recombines TRBV9 with TRBJ2-7, with D possibly TRBD2 on 6 matching bases. V was pared by 0 bases and J by 2 bases, with 9 bases between. The germline V gene has CDR1 SGDLS and CDR2 YYNGEE. This CDR3 comprises 14 residues. The CDR3 sequence is CASSVGRGAYEQYF. DNA for the CDR3: TGTGCCAGCAGCGTAGGGCGGGGCGCCTACGAGCAGTACTTC.

Here the CDR3 DNA reads TGTGCCTGGAGTGTAACCGGGGTAGGCTACACCTTC. Its translation: CAWSVTGVGYTF. The rearrangement links TRBV30 to TRBJ1-2; D is ambiguous. Germline-derived CDR1 and CDR2 are GTSNPN and SVGIG (reference sequence). The CDR3 spans 12 residues. V was clipped by 0 bases and J by 8 bases, with 10 bases between them.

J is TRBJ2-7 and V is TRBV10-3; D perhaps matches TRBD2 (5 bases). The germline CDR1 and CDR2 sequences are ENHRY and SYGVKD. The CDR3 has 12 amino acids. V was trimmed by 7 bases and J by 6 bases, leaving 13 bases between them. The CDR3, as DNA: TGTGCCATCACTCGCGACGGGGTCGAGCAGTACTTC. As protein: CAITRDGVEQYF.

V is TRBV6-6 and J is TRBJ2-7; 8 nucleotides agree with TRBD2. The CDR3 has 15 residues. V dropped 6 bases and J dropped 1; count of bases not matched to a gene: 8. Germline CDR1 and CDR2: MNHNY and SVGAGI (reference sequence). The CDR3 DNA sequence: TGTGCCAGCAGGCGCACACGGGGGGGGTCCTACGAGCAGTACTTC. Protein sequence: CASRRTRGGSYEQYF.

This clone has only one observation. This rearrangement joins TRBV9 to TRBJ2-5; 16 nucleotides line up with TRBD2. CDR1 and CDR2 from the germline V gene are SGDLS and YYNGEE. The J segment lost 4 bases and the V segment lost 3 bases, leaving 6 bases of the junction unmatched. CDR3 length: 17 residues. The CDR3 coding sequence is TGTGCCAGCAGCGACGGGACTAGCGGGGGGGCCTCAGAGACCCAGTACTTC. Its translation: CASSDGTSGGASETQYF.

This chain joins TRBV5-1 and TRBJ1-2; 8 nucleotides line up with TRBD1. Germline-derived CDR1 and CDR2 are SGHRS and YFSETQ. V gave up 4 bases and J gave up 0 bases; unmatched junction bases: 5. This CDR3 contains 15 residues. DNA for the CDR3: TGCGCCAGCAGCGGAGGGACAGGCCCTAACTATGGCTACACCTTC. Encoded protein: CASSGGTGPNYGYTF.

This clone was seen only a few times. In DNA, the CDR3 is TGTGCCAGCAGCGTCCGCCCAGCGGGGGATTACAATGAGCAGTTCTTC. It encodes CASSVRPAGDYNEQFF. The gene calls are TRBV9 and TRBJ2-1; TRBD2 aligns across 8 bases. The V segment lost 2 bases and the J segment 4 bases; nucleotides outside the gene matches: 8. The CDR3 length is 16 residues. Germline V gene lookup returns CDR1 SGDLS and CDR2 YYNGEE.

The J gene is TRBJ2-5, the V gene TRBV5-1, with D possibly TRBD1 on 6 matching bases. Looked up from germline, CDR1 is SGHRS and CDR2 is YFSETQ. The ends were cut back, 2 bases at V and 5 bases at J, with 10 bases in the middle. The CDR3 extends over 13 amino acids. For the CDR3, the DNA is TGCGCCAGCAGCTTTGAAGGGGGTGAGACCCAGTACTTC. This sequence encodes CASSFEGGETQYF.

The chain joins TRBV25-1 to TRBJ2-1; D call uncertain. CDR3 size: 11 residues. V lost 6 bases and J 4 bases, leaving 4 bases between the germline ends. From germline, CDR1 is MGHDK and CDR2 SYGVNS. The CDR3 sequence: CASRGYNEQFF. As DNA, the CDR3 is TGTGCCAGCAGAGGTTACAATGAGCAGTTCTTC.

The rearrangement joins TRBV6-5 to TRBJ2-1; 10 bases fit TRBD2. Per germline, CDR1 MNHEY and CDR2 SVGAGI. V shed 6 bases, J shed 7 bases, and the junction held 6 bases outside the gene matches. The CDR3 totals 14 residues. The CDR3 bases are TGTGCCAGCAGCCCCCTAGCGGGGGCTAATGAGCAGTTCTTC. Translating gives CASSPLAGANEQFF.

The chain couples TRBV10-3 to TRBJ2-7; 8 nucleotides line up with TRBD1. Germline CDR1 and CDR2: ENHRY and SYGVKD. V trimming: 3 bases; J trimming: 0 bases; junction bases outside the gene matches: 10. The CDR3 runs 17 residues. The CDR3 bases are TGTGCCATCAGTGATGGACAGGGACGGCTGAGCTCCTACGAGCAGTACTTC. As protein: CAISDGQGRLSSYEQYF.

This chain uses TRBV27 with TRBJ2-1; TRBD2 agrees at 11 bases. This CDR3 region has 16 residues. Germline V CDR1 and CDR2: MNHEY, SMNVEV (reference sequence). Germline trimming cut 5 bases from V and 7 bases from J; bases unmatched to any gene: 10. CDR3 bases: TGTGCCAGCAGTGTGACAGTAGCGGGGGGGCGGAATGAGCAGTTCTTC. It specifies CASSVTVAGGRNEQFF.

The chain couples TRBV7-2 to TRBJ2-7; 12 bases line up with TRBD2. Germline V gene lookup returns CDR1 SGHTA and CDR2 FQGNSA. This CDR3 contains 15 residues. The J segment lost 6 bases and the V segment lost 4 bases, leaving 7 bases of the junction unmatched. DNA for the CDR3: TGTGCCAGCAGCTACGGACTAGCGGGGCGCGTCGAGCAGTACTTC. Translated, it gives CASSYGLAGRVEQYF.

The chain recombines TRBV2 with TRBJ2-3, with TRBD2 matching 11 bases. The CDR3 runs to 15 residues. Germline CDR1 reads SNHLY; CDR2 reads FYNNEI. Trimming removed 5 bases from V and 5 bases from J; junction bases left unmatched: 6. CDR3 nucleotide sequence: TGTGCCAGCAGTTATAGCGGGGGGGCTTTAGATACGCAGTATTTT. This sequence encodes CASSYSGGALDTQYF. Filled out from reference TRBV2 and TRBJ2-3, the complete variable domain reads EPEVTQTPSHQVTQMGQEVILRCVPISNHLYFYWYRQILGQKVEFLVSFYNNEISEKSEIFDDQFSVERPDGSNFTLKIRSTKLEDSAMYFCASSYSGGALDTQYFGPGTRLTVL.

This clone showed up just a few times. The rearrangement uses TRBV2 and TRBJ2-1; D ambiguous. The CDR3 is 13 residues long. The germline CDR1 and CDR2 sequences are SNHLY and FYNNEI. Trimming removed 6 bases from V and 6 bases from J, with 12 bases in between. The CDR3 bases are TGTGCCAGCAGATTGGCGGAGACCAATGAGCAGTTCTTC. Residues: CASRLAETNEQFF.

The chain uses TRBV29-1 and TRBJ1-5; TRBD1 might be the D (5 bases). Trimming shortened V by 7 bases and J by 6 bases, and 13 bases separated the two germline ends. The CDR3 runs to 12 residues. Germline loops: CDR1 SQVTM, CDR2 ANQGSEA. Written as DNA, the CDR3 is TGCAGCGCCGGGGGGGAAAGTCAGCCCCAGCATTTT. Residues: CSAGGESQPQHF. Together with reference TRBV29-1 and TRBJ1-5, the CDR3 gives the full variable domain: SAVISQKPSRDICQRGTSLTIQCQVDSQVTMMFWYRQQPGQSLTLIATANQGSEATYESGFVIDKFPISRPNLTFSTLTVSNMSPEDSSIYLCSAGGESQPQHFGDGTRLSIL.